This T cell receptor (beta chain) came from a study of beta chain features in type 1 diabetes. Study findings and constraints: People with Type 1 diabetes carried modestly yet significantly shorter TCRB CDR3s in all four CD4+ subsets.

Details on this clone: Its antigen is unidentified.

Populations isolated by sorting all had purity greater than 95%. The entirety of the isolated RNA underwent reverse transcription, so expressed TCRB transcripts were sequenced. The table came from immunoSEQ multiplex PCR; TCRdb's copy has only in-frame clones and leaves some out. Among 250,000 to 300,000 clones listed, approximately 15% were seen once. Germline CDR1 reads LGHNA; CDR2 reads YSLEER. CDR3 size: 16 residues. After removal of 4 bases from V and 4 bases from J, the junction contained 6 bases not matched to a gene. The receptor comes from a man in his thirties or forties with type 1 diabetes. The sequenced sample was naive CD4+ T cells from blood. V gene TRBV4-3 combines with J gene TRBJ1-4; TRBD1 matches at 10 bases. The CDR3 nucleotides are TGCGCCAGCAGCCTCGGCGGGGACAGGGGTAATGAAAAACTGTTTTTT. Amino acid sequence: CASSLGGDRGNEKLFF.